The clone carrying this TCR beta chain was counted many times. What it binds is unknown. These data come from a study of blood T cells in healthy people across ages. Study-wide points: While age rose, TCR beta diversity per million T cells dropped in a roughly linear way.

The germline gives CDR1 KGHSH, CDR2 LQKENI. V was pared by 8 bases and J by 4 bases, with 7 bases of the junction left unmatched. This CDR3 comprises 14 residues. Next came a second PCR, run for about 7 to 12 cycles, which used a sample-barcoded 5' primer along with a J-beta primer mix. Each single sample gave us at least 3 million CDR3-containing paired-end reads. TCRdb redid the calling of the 5' RACE reads with MiXCR, one entry per CDR3 protein. The sample shows 1.5 million to 2 million distinct CDR3 sequences, approximately 30% of them seen only once. Material for sequencing was blood. The chain joins TRBV18 to TRBJ1-5; 8 bases are a match to TRBD1. The receptor's source is a woman between 25 and 40 years old in good health. The DNA of the CDR3 is TGTGCCAGCAGTCCCCGACAGGGGAATCAGCCCCAGCATTTT. The encoded protein is CASSPRQGNQPQHF.